This TCR beta chain was identified in a study of T cells in narcolepsy. Study-wide results and limits: HCRT-specific and TRIB2-specific autoreactive clonotypes appeared among same-patient CSF and blood CD4+ clonotypes.

To note about this clone: Its antigen remains unknown.

This table comes from immunoSEQ multiplex PCR, and its TCRdb copy is limited to in-frame clones, with some not included. The top ten clones hold approximately 1.3% of a sample with about 27,000 clones, roughly four fifths of them seen once. The material sequenced was CD45RA- memory CD4+ T cells from PBMCs. The source is a human donor with narcolepsy.

Here the CDR3 reads CASSEFRLAVNIQYF. CDR3 sequence (DNA): TGTGCCAGCAGTGAATTCCGCCTAGCGGTGAACATTCAGTACTTC. The chain joins TRBV2 to TRBJ2-4, with TRBD2 matching 7 bases. The germline V gene has CDR1 SNHLY and CDR2 FYNNEI. CDR3 length equals 15 residues. V lost 2 bases and J lost 7; bases outside the gene matches: 8.